The rows below give T cell receptor beta chains drawn from one sample of a study of T cell responses to AZD1222 COVID-19 vaccine. Profiling relied on immunoSEQ multiplex PCR, and the TCRdb table lists in-frame clones only, not all of them. The data show roughly 110,000 clones, 85% to 95% seen once. The specimen was peripheral blood, collected 28 days after the second AZD1222 dose. These receptors originate from an adult who received the AZD1222 COVID-19 vaccine. Both conserved end residues are part of each CDR3. The order of the fields is J gene, CDR3 length, clone size, V gene, CDR3 protein. Clone size is shown for a subset of rows, as once, few, many or a class of expanded clone.

j_call: TRBJ2-4; cdr3_length: 17; clone_size: .; v_call: TRBV19; cdr3_aa: CASKNLAGSGNKNIQYF
j_call: TRBJ2-1; cdr3_length: 13; clone_size: .; v_call: TRBV11-1; cdr3_aa: CASSLTSMDEQFF
j_call: TRBJ1-1; cdr3_length: 14; clone_size: .; v_call: TRBV6-6; cdr3_aa: CASSLGGGGTEAFF
j_call: TRBJ2-7; cdr3_length: 11; clone_size: .; v_call: TRBV5-4; cdr3_aa: CASSLGGEQYF
j_call: TRBJ1-5; cdr3_length: 17; clone_size: .; v_call: TRBV5-4; cdr3_aa: CASRDYKQGAGNQPQHF
j_call: TRBJ2-5; cdr3_length: 15; clone_size: .; v_call: TRBV5-1; cdr3_aa: CASSLTSGGGETQYF
j_call: TRBJ1-6; cdr3_length: 14; clone_size: .; v_call: TRBV6-2/TRBV6-3; cdr3_aa: CASSYDRVNSPLHF
j_call: TRBJ2-3; cdr3_length: 15; clone_size: .; v_call: TRBV30; cdr3_aa: CAWSVLGTNFDTQYF
j_call: TRBJ2-7; cdr3_length: 15; clone_size: .; v_call: TRBV7-9; cdr3_aa: CASSLEREHSYEQYF
j_call: TRBJ2-3; cdr3_length: 16; clone_size: .; v_call: TRBV5-6; cdr3_aa: CASSLPLAVSTDTQYF
j_call: TRBJ2-3; cdr3_length: 18; clone_size: .; v_call: TRBV7-9; cdr3_aa: CASSLGGETFMQTDTQYF
j_call: TRBJ1-4; cdr3_length: 15; clone_size: once; v_call: TRBV6-6; cdr3_aa: CASSYSRTVNEKLFF
j_call: TRBJ2-3; cdr3_length: 16; clone_size: .; v_call: TRBV2; cdr3_aa: CASSERAVGSTDTQYF
j_call: TRBJ2-6; cdr3_length: 17; clone_size: .; v_call: TRBV6-1; cdr3_aa: CASSAGQVRSGANVLTF
j_call: TRBJ2-3; cdr3_length: 15; clone_size: .; v_call: TRBV11-2; cdr3_aa: CASSLRGSASDTQYF
j_call: TRBJ1-1; cdr3_length: 13; clone_size: .; v_call: TRBV5-1; cdr3_aa: CASSLAGRTEAFF
j_call: TRBJ1-6; cdr3_length: 14; clone_size: few; v_call: TRBV27; cdr3_aa: CASSLDRGAPPLHF
j_call: TRBJ2-7; cdr3_length: 12; clone_size: once; v_call: TRBV13; cdr3_aa: CASSGQSYEQYF
j_call: TRBJ2-7; cdr3_length: 13; clone_size: .; v_call: TRBV5-1; cdr3_aa: CASSLDRGYEQYF
j_call: TRBJ1-3; cdr3_length: 15; clone_size: .; v_call: TRBV6-2/TRBV6-3; cdr3_aa: CASSRDRNSGNTIYF
j_call: TRBJ2-2; cdr3_length: 16; clone_size: .; v_call: TRBV7-8; cdr3_aa: CASSSAVNTYTGELFF
j_call: TRBJ2-2; cdr3_length: 13; clone_size: .; v_call: TRBV7-2; cdr3_aa: CASSFQGTGELFF
j_call: TRBJ1-1; cdr3_length: 12; clone_size: .; v_call: TRBV19; cdr3_aa: CASSIGRTEAFF
j_call: TRBJ2-7; cdr3_length: 14; clone_size: .; v_call: TRBV5-1; cdr3_aa: CASSLGRDSYEQYF
j_call: TRBJ2-1; cdr3_length: 16; clone_size: .; v_call: TRBV18; cdr3_aa: CASSNLAGGPNAEQFF
j_call: TRBJ1-1; cdr3_length: 15; clone_size: .; v_call: TRBV4-1; cdr3_aa: CASSQVQRTNTEAFF
j_call: TRBJ2-7; cdr3_length: 11; clone_size: .; v_call: TRBV29-1; cdr3_aa: CSVSHSYEQYF
j_call: TRBJ1-1; cdr3_length: 14; clone_size: .; v_call: TRBV2; cdr3_aa: CASSELWMNTEAFF
j_call: TRBJ2-1; cdr3_length: 15; clone_size: .; v_call: TRBV6-5; cdr3_aa: CASSLAGLSPNEQFF
j_call: TRBJ2-3; cdr3_length: 14; clone_size: once; v_call: TRBV10-1; cdr3_aa: CASSAGTSGIAQYF
j_call: TRBJ1-2; cdr3_length: 11; clone_size: .; v_call: TRBV24-1; cdr3_aa: CATSAGLRYTF
j_call: TRBJ1-1; cdr3_length: 16; clone_size: .; v_call: TRBV5-5; cdr3_aa: CASSLNPTGENTEAFF
j_call: TRBJ2-1; cdr3_length: 14; clone_size: .; v_call: TRBV7-7; cdr3_aa: CASSQDLSYNEQFF
j_call: TRBJ2-7; cdr3_length: 16; clone_size: .; v_call: TRBV24-1; cdr3_aa: CAIPRRVQPYSYEQYF
j_call: TRBJ2-2; cdr3_length: 15; clone_size: .; v_call: TRBV9; cdr3_aa: CASSVETGGTGELFF
j_call: TRBJ1-2; cdr3_length: 13; clone_size: .; v_call: TRBV5-6; cdr3_aa: CASSLGGNYGYTF
j_call: TRBJ2-1; cdr3_length: 16; clone_size: .; v_call: TRBV4-3; cdr3_aa: CASSRIGDRGSDEQFF
j_call: TRBJ1-2; cdr3_length: 15; clone_size: .; v_call: TRBV27; cdr3_aa: CASSSWDLGAKGYTF
j_call: TRBJ1-2; cdr3_length: 13; clone_size: .; v_call: TRBV30; cdr3_aa: CAWSRGGFWGYTF
j_call: TRBJ2-7; cdr3_length: 14; clone_size: .; v_call: TRBV6-5; cdr3_aa: CASRSTGGDYEQYF
j_call: TRBJ1-1; cdr3_length: 13; clone_size: .; v_call: TRBV6-4; cdr3_aa: CASSDGDNTEAFF
j_call: TRBJ1-2; cdr3_length: 13; clone_size: .; v_call: TRBV4-3; cdr3_aa: CASSPRANYGYTF
j_call: TRBJ1-5; cdr3_length: 15; clone_size: once; v_call: TRBV2; cdr3_aa: CASSETGYSNQPQHF
j_call: TRBJ1-3; cdr3_length: 15; clone_size: .; v_call: TRBV5-4; cdr3_aa: CASSLDGSWGNTIYF
j_call: TRBJ2-1; cdr3_length: 16; clone_size: .; v_call: TRBV2; cdr3_aa: CASADGLAGGSSEQFF
j_call: TRBJ1-1; cdr3_length: 15; clone_size: .; v_call: TRBV6-2/TRBV6-3; cdr3_aa: CASSYGRGGKREAFF
j_call: TRBJ2-7; cdr3_length: 12; clone_size: .; v_call: TRBV12-3/TRBV12-4; cdr3_aa: CASGGIPYEQYF
j_call: TRBJ2-1; cdr3_length: 15; clone_size: .; v_call: TRBV29-1; cdr3_aa: CSVDGGLAGINEQFF
j_call: TRBJ2-1; cdr3_length: 13; clone_size: .; v_call: TRBV27; cdr3_aa: CASSFRGNNEQFF
j_call: TRBJ2-5; cdr3_length: 17; clone_size: .; v_call: TRBV11-2; cdr3_aa: CASSLGRFGKILETQYF
j_call: TRBJ1-4; cdr3_length: 14; clone_size: once; v_call: TRBV6-5; cdr3_aa: CACRLGVAWEKLFF
j_call: TRBJ1-1; cdr3_length: 10; clone_size: .; v_call: TRBV5-8; cdr3_aa: CASSGGEAFF
j_call: TRBJ2-1; cdr3_length: 12; clone_size: .; v_call: TRBV7-9; cdr3_aa: CASVPIAGEQFF
j_call: TRBJ2-1; cdr3_length: 15; clone_size: .; v_call: TRBV25-1; cdr3_aa: CASRAGTGRMARQFF
j_call: TRBJ2-1; cdr3_length: 17; clone_size: once; v_call: TRBV10-2; cdr3_aa: CASSGLAGGPGNNEQFF
j_call: TRBJ2-2; cdr3_length: 13; clone_size: .; v_call: TRBV6-5; cdr3_aa: CASSYTTSGELFF
j_call: TRBJ1-1; cdr3_length: 13; clone_size: .; v_call: TRBV6-5; cdr3_aa: CASSYSRGAEAFF
j_call: TRBJ1-5; cdr3_length: 15; clone_size: .; v_call: TRBV21-1; cdr3_aa: CASSILGPYNQPQHF
j_call: TRBJ2-7; cdr3_length: 11; clone_size: few; v_call: TRBV29-1; cdr3_aa: CSVVSSYEQYF